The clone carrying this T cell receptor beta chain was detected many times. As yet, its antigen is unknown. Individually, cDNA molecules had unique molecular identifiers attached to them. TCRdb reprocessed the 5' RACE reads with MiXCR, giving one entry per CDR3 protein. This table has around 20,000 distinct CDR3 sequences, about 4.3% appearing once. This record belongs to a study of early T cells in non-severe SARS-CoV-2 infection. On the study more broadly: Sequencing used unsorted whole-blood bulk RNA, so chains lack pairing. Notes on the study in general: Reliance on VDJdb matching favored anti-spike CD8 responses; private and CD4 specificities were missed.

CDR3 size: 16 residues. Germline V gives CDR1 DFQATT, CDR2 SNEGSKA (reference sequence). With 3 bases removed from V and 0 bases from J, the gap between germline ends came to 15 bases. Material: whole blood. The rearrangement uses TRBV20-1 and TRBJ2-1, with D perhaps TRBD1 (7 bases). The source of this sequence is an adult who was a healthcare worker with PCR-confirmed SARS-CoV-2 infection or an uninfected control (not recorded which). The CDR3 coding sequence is TGCAGTGCTAGGGAAGGGCGGGACAGCTCCTACAATGAGCAGTTCTTC. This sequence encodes CSAREGRDSSYNEQFF.